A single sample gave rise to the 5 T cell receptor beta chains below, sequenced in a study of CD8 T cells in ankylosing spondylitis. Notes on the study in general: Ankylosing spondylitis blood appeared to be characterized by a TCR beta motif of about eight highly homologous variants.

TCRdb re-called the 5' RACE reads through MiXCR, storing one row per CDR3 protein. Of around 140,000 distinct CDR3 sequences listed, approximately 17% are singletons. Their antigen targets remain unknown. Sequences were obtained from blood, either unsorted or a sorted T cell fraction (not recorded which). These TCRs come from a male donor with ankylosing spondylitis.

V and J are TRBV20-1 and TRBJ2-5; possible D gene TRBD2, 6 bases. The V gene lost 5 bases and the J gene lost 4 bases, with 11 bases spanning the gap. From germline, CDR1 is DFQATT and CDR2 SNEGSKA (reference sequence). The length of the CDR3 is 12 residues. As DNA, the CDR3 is TGCAGTGCTGACACGGGACTAGAGACCCAGTACTTC. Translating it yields CSADTGLETQYF.

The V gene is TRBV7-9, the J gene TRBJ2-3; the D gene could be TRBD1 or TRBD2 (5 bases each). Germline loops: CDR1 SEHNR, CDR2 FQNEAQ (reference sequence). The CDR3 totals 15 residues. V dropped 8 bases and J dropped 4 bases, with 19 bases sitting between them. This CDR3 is CASGQTLWGSDTQYF. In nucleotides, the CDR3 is TGTGCCAGCGGCCAGACACTCTGGGGGTCAGATACGCAGTATTTT.

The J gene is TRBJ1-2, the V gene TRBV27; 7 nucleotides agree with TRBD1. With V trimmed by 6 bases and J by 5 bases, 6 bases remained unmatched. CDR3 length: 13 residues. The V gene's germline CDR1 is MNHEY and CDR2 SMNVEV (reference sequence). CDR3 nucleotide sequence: TGTGCCAGCAGCATCACAGGGGATTATGGCTACACCTTC. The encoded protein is CASSITGDYGYTF.

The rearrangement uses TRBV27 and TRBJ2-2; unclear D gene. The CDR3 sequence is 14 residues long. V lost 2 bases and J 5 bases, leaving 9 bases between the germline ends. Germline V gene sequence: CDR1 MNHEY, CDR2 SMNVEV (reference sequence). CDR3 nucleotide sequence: TGTGCCAGCAGTTTAGTCTTGGGGACCGGGGAGCTGTTTTTT. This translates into CASSLVLGTGELFF.

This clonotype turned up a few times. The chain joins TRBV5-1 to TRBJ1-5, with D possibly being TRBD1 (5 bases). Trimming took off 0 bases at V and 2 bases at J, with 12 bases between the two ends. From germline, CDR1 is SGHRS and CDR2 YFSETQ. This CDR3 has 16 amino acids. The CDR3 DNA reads TGCGCCAGCAGCTTGGTGGGGGGAACGGGCAATCAGCCCCAGCATTTT. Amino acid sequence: CASSLVGGTGNQPQHF.